This T cell receptor (beta chain) emerged from a study of beta chain features in type 1 diabetes. Germline V gene sequence: CDR1 MGHRA, CDR2 YSYEKL. V lost 1 base, J lost 8 bases, and 8 bases stayed unmatched. The CDR3 spans 15 residues. This clone was seen just once. Antigen specificity is unknown. Reverse transcribing all isolated RNA meant expressed TCRB transcripts were sequenced. Assay: immunoSEQ multiplex PCR; the TCRdb copy retains only in-frame clones and omits some. The sample comprises a few hundred thousand clones, about 13% of which are singletons, and roughly 0.015% rests with the top ten. Stem cell-like memory, regulatory, central memory and naive CD4+ cells were sorted via CD45RO/CCR7/CD25/CD127/CD95/CD27. Sorted cells reached over 95% purity in every population. Study conclusions and caveats: TCRB CDR3s from Type 1 diabetes patients were moderately but significantly shorter in all four CD4+ subsets. Whether TCRB rearrangement is influenced by HLA type was left unresolved in this analysis.

Sequencing input: naive CD4+ T cells from blood. This rearrangement joins TRBV4-1 to TRBJ2-1, with TRBD2 matching over 7 bases. This sequence originates from a woman between 18 and 29 years old with type 1 diabetes. The CDR3 protein is CASSQAAGVQHEQFF. For the CDR3, the DNA is TGCGCCAGCAGCCAAGCTGCGGGAGTGCAGCATGAGCAGTTCTTC.